This TCR beta chain was documented in a study of T cells after yellow fever vaccination. General study findings and limits: Clonotypes found in both CD4 and CD8 compartments made up a small share. Most clones from primary vaccination were detected again post-booster (approximately 96% CD4, roughly 90% CD8). Contaminating bulk clonotypes could be abundant in FACS-sorted repertoires.

TCRdb re-called the 5' RACE reads with MiXCR, one entry per CDR3 protein. The data contain roughly 300,000 distinct CDR3 sequences, 8.1% of them singletons. The CDR3 length is 13 residues. V dropped 7 bases and J dropped 6; count of bases not matched to a gene: 9. CDR1 is SQVTM and CDR2 is ANQGSEA in the germline V gene. This clonotype was found many times. Its matching antigen is unknown. The clonotype originates from a young man who received the YFV17D yellow fever vaccine. This rearrangement joins TRBV29-1 to TRBJ2-5; 9 nucleotides agree with TRBD1. Sequenced material: PBMCs, taken more than 35 days after the first yellow fever vaccination. In DNA, the CDR3 is TGCAGCGCAACACAGGGGGCAGGAAAGACCCAGTACTTC. Its translation is CSATQGAGKTQYF.